The TCR beta chain under discussion was sequenced for a study of neoadjuvant anti-PD-1 for oral cavity cancer. This table comes from immunoSEQ multiplex PCR, and its TCRdb copy is limited to in-frame clones, with some not included. The table includes around 13,000 clones, 65% to 75% detected once. This clonotype was obtained from a person aged 35-79 years with oral cavity squamous cell carcinoma. The input for sequencing was PBMCs, taken before nivolumab (anti-PD-1) treatment.

The CDR3 nucleotides read TGCGCCAGCTCAGAGGGACTAGCGGGACTAGCAGATACGCAGTATTTT. Translated: CASSEGLAGLADTQYF. The rearrangement links TRBV10-2 to TRBJ2-3; 13 bases line up with TRBD2. The CDR3 consists of 16 residues. Looked up from germline, CDR1 is WSHSY and CDR2 is SAAADI. The J segment lost 4 bases and the V segment lost 8 bases, leaving 9 bases of the junction unmatched.